This TCR beta chain was identified during a study of molecular identifiers for immune sequencing clone quantification. The authors built bulk TCR libraries by previously described methods with listed TCR primers. One entry per CDR3 protein, called by TCRdb with MiXCR from the PCR reads. The sample has roughly 630,000 distinct CDR3 sequences, 25% seen once. Study-level points and caveats: Jurkat TCR RNA spiked in from one cell reportedly remained identifiable amid 970,000 or so naive cells.

Sorted inputs of about 20,000 to 1,000,000 cells, with 10%, 30% or 50% RNA, yielded naive CD8 libraries. Sorting captured naive CD8 T cells as CD8+CD4-CCR7+CD45RA+. The CDR3 has 15 residues. The germline V gene has CDR1 SGHKS and CDR2 YYEKEE (reference sequence). V lost 0 bases and J 1 base, leaving 11 bases between the germline ends. This clonotype was picked up a small number of times. No antigen is known for it. The source material was naive CD8+ T cells from blood, with Jurkat cell RNA spiked in. Subset: FACS-sorted CD8+CD4-CCR7+CD45RA+ naive T cells. This receptor was obtained from a human donor in good health. Some libraries in this study had Jurkat cell RNA spiked in. The chain has TRBV5-5 and TRBJ2-7; D is uncertain. The CDR3 DNA is TGTGCCAGCAGCTTGGAGGCACGGGTTTCCTACGAGCAGTACTTC. Translation gives CASSLEARVSYEQYF.